The rows below give T cell receptor beta chains drawn from one sample of a study of T cell responses to AZD1222 COVID-19 vaccine. The protocol was immunoSEQ multiplex PCR, while the TCRdb copy is restricted to in-frame clones and leaves out a portion. The profile shows roughly 120,000 clones, around 85% of them singletons. Sequencing used peripheral blood, obtained on day 0 of AZD1222 vaccination. The source of these receptors is an adult in good health. CDR3s include the opening cysteine and the closing phenylalanine or tryptophan. A D gene is named only where the DNA matches it firmly. For some rows the clone size is stated as once, few or many, or as a class when expanded; others skip it.

D: -
J: TRBJ2-3
size: -
V: TRBV19
DNA: TGTGCCAGTAGAGGCGATACGCAGTATTTT
CDR3: CASRGDTQYF

D: -
J: TRBJ1-1
size: -
V: TRBV4-2
DNA: TGTGCCAGCAGCTCTCACAAAGTATATGAAGCTTTCTTT
CDR3: CASSSHKVYEAFF

D: -
J: TRBJ2-1
size: -
V: TRBV6-6
DNA: TGTGCCAGCAGTTACAAGGGACAAGCCTACAATGAGCAGTTCTTC
CDR3: CASSYKGQAYNEQFF

D: -
J: TRBJ1-2
size: once
V: TRBV7-2
DNA: TGTGCCAGCAGGCGGATCGGGGGGGACTATGGCTACACCTTC
CDR3: CASRRIGGDYGYTF

D: -
J: TRBJ2-1
size: -
V: TRBV24-1
DNA: TGTGCCACCAGTGATAGAGGGCTAGCCTCCTACAATGAGCAGTTCTTC
CDR3: CATSDRGLASYNEQFF

D: TRBD1
J: TRBJ1-1
size: -
V: TRBV7-8
DNA: TGTGCCAGCAGCGAACTTCTGGGACAGTTGAACACTGAAGCTTTCTTT
CDR3: CASSELLGQLNTEAFF

D: TRBD1
J: TRBJ1-2
size: few
V: TRBV24-1
DNA: TGTGCCACCAGTGTCTCACAGGGGAGCGGTGGCTACACCTTC
CDR3: CATSVSQGSGGYTF

D: -
J: TRBJ1-5
size: -
V: TRBV4-1
DNA: TGCGCCAGCAGCCAAGGGAGTAGGTCAGGGCAGCCCCAGCATTTT
CDR3: CASSQGSRSGQPQHF

D: -
J: TRBJ1-5
size: -
V: TRBV30
DNA: TGTGCCTGGAGTAAAGGGATCAATCAGCCCCAGCATTTT
CDR3: CAWSKGINQPQHF

D: TRBD1
J: TRBJ2-7
size: -
V: TRBV5-4
DNA: TGTGCCAGCAGCTCGATCGACAGGGCCCACGAGCAGTACTTC
CDR3: CASSSIDRAHEQYF

D: -
J: TRBJ1-3
size: few
V: TRBV7-2
DNA: TGTGCCAGCAGCCATTTAAGACAGAACTCTGGAAACACCATATATTTT
CDR3: CASSHLRQNSGNTIYF

D: -
J: TRBJ1-1
size: -
V: TRBV6-5
DNA: TGTGCCAGCAGTTCAGGGAACACTGAAGCTTTCTTT
CDR3: CASSSGNTEAFF

D: TRBD1
J: TRBJ1-6
size: -
V: TRBV5-1
DNA: TGCGCCAGCAGCTCTAGACAGGGGGCAACCTATAATTCACCCCTCCACTTT
CDR3: CASSSRQGATYNSPLHF

D: -
J: TRBJ1-6
size: -
V: TRBV4-2
DNA: TGTGCCAGCGGTCGGAGCAGGGAAGGTTCACCCCTCCACTTT
CDR3: CASGRSREGSPLHF

D: -
J: TRBJ2-5
size: -
V: TRBV27
DNA: TGTGCCAGCAGTACTCAACAGGGATTGTTGGAGACCCAGTACTTC
CDR3: CASSTQQGLLETQYF

D: -
J: TRBJ2-1
size: -
V: TRBV5-1
DNA: TGCGCCAGCAGCTGGACCCTGGGCGATGAGCAGTTCTTC
CDR3: CASSWTLGDEQFF

D: TRBD1
J: TRBJ1-4
size: -
V: TRBV18
DNA: TGTGCCAGCTCCCACCAAGGGACAGGGGGAATGTATGAAAAACTGTTTTTT
CDR3: CASSHQGTGGMYEKLFF

D: -
J: TRBJ1-6
size: -
V: TRBV19
DNA: TGTGCCAGTAGTGGATACACAGGAACGCTGAATTCACCCCTCCACTTT
CDR3: CASSGYTGTLNSPLHF

D: TRBD2
J: TRBJ2-3
size: -
V: TRBV2
DNA: TGTGCCAGGGGGGCTAGCGGGAGTTTCTCAGATACGCAGTATTTT
CDR3: CARGASGSFSDTQYF

D: TRBD1
J: TRBJ1-5
size: -
V: TRBV30
DNA: TGTGCCTTAGGGGGCAGGGGCAATCAGCCCCAGCATTTT
CDR3: CALGGRGNQPQHF

D: TRBD1
J: TRBJ1-6
size: -
V: TRBV27
DNA: TGTGCCAGCAAGGACAGGGGTTGGAATTCACCCCTCCACTTT
CDR3: CASKDRGWNSPLHF

D: -
J: TRBJ2-1
size: -
V: TRBV4-1
DNA: TGCGCCAGCAGCCAAGGCCCCCCTAGCGCCCATACGAATGAGCAGTTCTTC
CDR3: CASSQGPPSAHTNEQFF

D: -
J: TRBJ1-2
size: -
V: TRBV12-5
DNA: TGTGCTAGTGGTTTGGCACGGGTGACAGTCTTCTATGGCTACACCTTC
CDR3: CASGLARVTVFYGYTF

D: -
J: TRBJ2-1
size: -
V: TRBV7-3
DNA: TGTGCCAGCAGCTTAGGGGCGGGCGAGCAGTTCTTC
CDR3: CASSLGAGEQFF

D: -
J: TRBJ1-5
size: few
V: TRBV2
DNA: TGTGCCAGCACAATGGGAGAGGGTCAGCCCCAGCATTTT
CDR3: CASTMGEGQPQHF

D: -
J: TRBJ2-3
size: -
V: TRBV24-1
DNA: TGTGCCACCAGTTCCTCGCGCGGGCTCACAGATACGCAGTATTTT
CDR3: CATSSSRGLTDTQYF

D: -
J: TRBJ2-7
size: -
V: TRBV1
DNA: TGCACCAGCACCCACACGGTAATAGTCCACGAGCAGTACTTC
CDR3: CTSTHTVIVHEQYF

D: -
J: TRBJ1-1
size: -
V: TRBV30
DNA: TGTGCCTGGAGTGTACTACGCCCGGGCACTGAAGCTTTCTTT
CDR3: CAWSVLRPGTEAFF

D: -
J: TRBJ1-2
size: -
V: TRBV11-3
DNA: TGTGCCAGCAGCACCCTGCGGGGGAGGAACTATGGCTACACCTTC
CDR3: CASSTLRGRNYGYTF

D: -
J: TRBJ1-1
size: -
V: TRBV12-3/TRBV12-4
DNA: TGTGCCAGCAGTCCTACGGTGAACACTGAAGCTTTCTTT
CDR3: CASSPTVNTEAFF

D: -
J: TRBJ1-4
size: -
V: TRBV27
DNA: TGTGCCAGCAGAAAAGACCGACGGGAAAAACTGTTTTTT
CDR3: CASRKDRREKLFF

D: -
J: TRBJ2-2
size: -
V: TRBV5-4
DNA: TGTGCCAGCAGCTTTGGACGGAACACCGGGGAGCTGTTTTTT
CDR3: CASSFGRNTGELFF

D: -
J: TRBJ2-2
size: -
V: TRBV5-6
DNA: TGTGCCAGCAGCTTTGAATACGCGGGTCAGACCACCGGGGAGCTGTTTTTT
CDR3: CASSFEYAGQTTGELFF

D: -
J: TRBJ1-2
size: -
V: TRBV4-1
DNA: TGCGCCAGCAGCCAAGAGCCCCAAACGACTAACTATGGCTACACCTTC
CDR3: CASSQEPQTTNYGYTF

D: TRBD1
J: TRBJ2-7
size: -
V: TRBV24-1
DNA: TGTGCCACCAGTGACCCCGGGACAGGTTCCTACGAGCAGTACTTC
CDR3: CATSDPGTGSYEQYF

D: -
J: TRBJ2-7
size: -
V: TRBV5-1
DNA: TGCGCCAGCAGCTTTTCCTACGAGCAGTACTTC
CDR3: CASSFSYEQYF

D: -
J: TRBJ2-3
size: -
V: TRBV28
DNA: TGTGCCAGCAGTGAGCGACCTACAGATACGCAGTATTTT
CDR3: CASSERPTDTQYF

D: TRBD2
J: TRBJ2-1
size: -
V: TRBV7-9
DNA: TGTGCCAGCAGCTTAGCCCGGCTAGCGGGTTCCCCCTACAATGAGCAGTTCTTC
CDR3: CASSLARLAGSPYNEQFF

D: TRBD2
J: TRBJ2-7
size: -
V: TRBV18
DNA: TGTGCCAGCTCACCACCCCTAGCGGGTCTTACCTACGAGCAGTACTTC
CDR3: CASSPPLAGLTYEQYF

D: -
J: TRBJ2-2
size: -
V: TRBV21-1
DNA: TGTGCCAGCAGCAAACGGCTATCAGCACGCAACACCGGGGAGCTGTTTTTT
CDR3: CASSKRLSARNTGELFF

D: TRBD1
J: TRBJ1-2
size: -
V: TRBV2
DNA: TGTGCCAGCATCCGGGACAGGGGATACTATGGCTACACCTTC
CDR3: CASIRDRGYYGYTF

D: TRBD2
J: TRBJ2-3
size: -
V: TRBV24-1
DNA: TGTGCCACCAGTGACAAAGCGGGAGGCACAGATACGCAGTATTTT
CDR3: CATSDKAGGTDTQYF

D: TRBD2
J: TRBJ2-1
size: -
V: TRBV18
DNA: TGTGCCAGCTCACCCCAGGGAGGGAATGGGGAGTTCTTC
CDR3: CASSPQGGNGEFF